This TCR beta chain is from a study of long-term antiretroviral therapy in people with HIV. Study background: The 2015 immediate-ART recommendation came about a decade after the earliest samples. Study findings and constraints: Investigators report no available data on ART adherence, viral resistance or therapy changes.

There were roughly 0.9-11 million cryopreserved PBMC in the samples before DNA extraction. Sequencing relied on immunoSEQ assay v3.0, run at survey level. Sequencing was performed with immunoSEQ multiplex PCR; in TCRdb, only in-frame clones are kept and a portion is missing. Seen here are 25,000 to 35,000 clones, approximately 93% observed once, and the top ten hold around a tenth. There are 13 residues in the CDR3. The germline gives CDR1 MDHEN, CDR2 SYDVKM. The V and J ends lost 3 bases and 1 base respectively, with 6 bases between them. On this clone itself: Its cognate antigen is unknown.

This sequence was found in a man aged 35 to 55 with HIV. The chain combines TRBV28 with TRBJ1-1, with unresolved D. Sequences were derived from unsorted PBMCs, sampled 6.2 years after starting antiretroviral therapy. This CDR3 reads CASSFVENTEAFF. The DNA for the CDR3 is TGTGCCAGCAGTTTTGTCGAGAACACTGAAGCTTTCTTT.